The clone carrying this T cell receptor (beta chain) was detected a few times. The antigen is undetermined. The ends were cut back, 6 bases at V and 3 bases at J, with 5 bases in the middle. The germline gives CDR1 MNHEY, CDR2 SMNVEV (reference sequence). The CDR3 is 11 amino acids. Study observations and caveats: Tumor memory CD4+ T cell TCR gene usage was found to cluster with blood and lymph node memory CD4+ cells and with lymph node naive CD4+ cells. Greatest tumor Treg TCR overlap was with tumor naive CD4+ cells. Larger-cohort validation covered only one TCR beta V-J rearrangement.

Tregs were sorted as CD4+CD25+CD127-/low cells. Constant-region reverse primers amplified full-length variable regions, followed by semi-nested Nested Universal Primer A PCR. TCRdb re-derived calls from the 5' RACE reads in MiXCR, one entry per CDR3 protein. The sample includes under 65,000 distinct CDR3 sequences, around 21% of them seen just once. This sequence joins TRBV27 and TRBJ2-5; perhaps D is TRBD1 or TRBD2 (5 bases each). The receptor was isolated from a female donor with breast cancer. Sequenced sample: tumor-infiltrating Tregs sorted from the breast tumor. CDR3 residues: CASRGEETQYF. The CDR3 region has the DNA TGTGCCAGCAGGGGGGAAGAGACCCAGTACTTC.